A single sample is the source of the 10 T cell receptor beta chains below, sequenced in a study of early T cells in non-severe SARS-CoV-2 infection. TCRdb reprocessed the 5' RACE reads with MiXCR, giving one entry per CDR3 protein. The data contain more than 70,000 distinct CDR3 sequences, approximately 10% of them singletons. The sequenced sample was whole blood, obtained at baseline. These TCRs come from an adult who was a healthcare worker with PCR-confirmed SARS-CoV-2 infection or an uninfected control (not recorded which).

This clonotype came up a few times. The chain uses TRBV7-2 and TRBJ1-1; TRBD1 might be the D (5 bases). The CDR3 is 14 amino acids. CDR1 and CDR2 from the germline V gene are SGHTA and FQGNSA. V shed 3 bases and J shed 7 bases, with 15 bases lying between them. The CDR3 here is CASSLLRRGDEAFF. The CDR3, as DNA: TGTGCCAGCAGCTTGTTACGAAGGGGTGATGAAGCTTTCTTT.

This clonotype was found many times. The chain couples TRBV4-1 to TRBJ2-3; D possibly corresponds to TRBD2 (7 bases). Germline CDR1 and CDR2: MGHRA and YSYEKL. This CDR3 region has 17 residues. V was shortened by 3 bases and J by 6 bases, with 22 bases between the two germline ends. DNA for the CDR3: TGCGCCAGCAGCCACCCAACCCGGGGGGCGCGATGGGATACGCAGTATTTT. It yields the protein CASSHPTRGARWDTQYF.

The chain is built from TRBV29-1 and TRBJ2-3; 12 bases are a match to TRBD2. The CDR3 is 17 residues long. The germline V gene has CDR1 SQVTM and CDR2 ANQGSEA. V shed 6 bases, J shed 3 bases, and the junction held 13 bases outside the gene matches. The CDR3 loop reads CSVTMHSTSGGTDTQYF. DNA of the CDR3: TGCAGCGTAACGATGCATTCGACTAGCGGGGGAACAGATACGCAGTATTTT.

This chain uses TRBV5-5 with TRBJ2-2; no firm D call. The V gene's germline CDR1 is SGHKS and CDR2 YYEKEE (reference sequence). The CDR3 is 13 amino acids. Trimming pared 2 bases from V and 7 bases from J, leaving 9 bases between. CDR3 sequence (DNA): TGTGCCAGCAGCTTTGGGGTGAACGGGGAGCTGTTTTTT. Residues: CASSFGVNGELFF.

The rearrangement uses TRBV9 and TRBJ2-3; D not certain. This CDR3 is built from 13 residues. Trimming cost V 2 bases and J 5 bases, with 9 bases left between them. Germline V gene sequence: CDR1 SGDLS, CDR2 YYNGEE. The CDR3 DNA reads TGTGCCAGCAGCGTCAGTCCAGGAGATACGCAGTATTTT. It translates to CASSVSPGDTQYF.

This clonotype was seen many times. The chain is built from TRBV27 and TRBJ1-5; D is perhaps TRBD1 (6 bases). CDR1 and CDR2 (germline): MNHEY, SMNVEV (reference sequence). Between the trimmed V and J ends, which lost 2 bases and 1 base, there was a span of 6 bases. The CDR3 sequence is 14 residues long. For the CDR3, the DNA is TGTGCCAGCAGTTTACAGGGGAGCAATCAGCCCCAGCATTTT. Its protein product is CASSLQGSNQPQHF.

The chain recombines TRBV12-3 or TRBV12-4 with TRBJ2-1; 9 nucleotides agree with TRBD2. This CDR3 contains 14 residues. With 6 bases clipped from V and 5 bases from J, the junction kept 5 bases outside the gene matches. The CDR3 nucleotides are TGTGCCAGCAGCAAGACTAGCGGAAACAATGAGCAGTTCTTC. Translation: CASSKTSGNNEQFF.

There are a few counts of this clonotype. This chain joins TRBV28 and TRBJ2-1, with D possibly called TRBD1 or TRBD2 (5 bases each). Germline V gene lookup returns CDR1 MDHEN and CDR2 SYDVKM. V lost 0 bases and J lost 8, with 11 bases in between. This CDR3 is 14 amino acids long. The CDR3 loop is CASSLWDSRDEQFF. The CDR3 DNA is TGTGCCAGCAGTTTATGGGACTCCAGGGATGAGCAGTTCTTC.

The genes are TRBV11-2 and TRBJ2-7; D is possibly TRBD2 (5 bases). This CDR3 spans 14 amino acids. The germline gives CDR1 SGHAT, CDR2 FQNNGV. V was clipped by 1 base and J by 2 bases, with 9 bases between them. DNA for the CDR3: TGTGCCAGCAGCTTAGCGGGGAAAGCCTACGAGCAGTACTTC. The encoded protein is CASSLAGKAYEQYF.

This clonotype was seen a few times. The V gene is TRBV20-1, the J gene TRBJ2-5, with 7 nucleotides matching TRBD2. The CDR3 consists of 17 residues. Germline V lookup: CDR1 DFQATT, CDR2 SNEGSKA (reference sequence). J gave up 3 bases and V 1 base, and 14 bases lay outside the gene matches. CDR3 coding DNA: TGCAGTGCTAGAGTAGGCGGGGGAGACCTAGGTGAAGAGACCCAGTACTTC. Protein product: CSARVGGGDLGEETQYF.